This TCR beta chain was recorded in a study of somatic mutations in cytotoxic T cells in rheumatoid arthritis. Looking at the study overall: Purity of nearly 100% was reached when some V beta antibody-stained T-cell populations were flow-sorted, including V beta1+ cells sequenced for TCRB.

Points on this clone: Its antigen is not known.

Here immunoSEQ multiplex PCR was the method, and the copy in TCRdb shows in-frame clones only, minus some. The sample carries approximately 30,000 clones, about 81% recorded once. Study-level findings and limits: A significant difference in CD8+ T-cell clonality was not found between rheumatoid arthritis patients and age-matched healthy controls. With age, CD8+ clonality increased in rheumatoid arthritis patients, whereas no such increase appeared in healthy controls.

Germline CDR1 SGHVS, CDR2 FNYEAQ. The CDR3 covers 13 residues. The germline V and J ends were trimmed by 5 bases and 2 bases, with 10 bases remaining between them. Sequencing used CD8+ T cells sorted from blood. The TCR was taken from a man between 45 and 60 years old in good health. The rearrangement joins TRBV7-6 to TRBJ2-7; D is perhaps TRBD1 (5 bases). The CDR3 nucleotides read TGTGCCAGCAGCCCCATAGGGGCCTACGAGCAGTACTTC. Its protein product is CASSPIGAYEQYF.